The next 13 T cell receptor beta chains were all read from a single sample in a study of T cell responses to AZD1222 COVID-19 vaccine. The data were produced by immunoSEQ multiplex PCR, yet TCRdb's version contains in-frame clones alone and is incomplete. The table includes 110,000 or so clones, approximately 86% detected once. The source material was peripheral blood, sampled on day 0 of MenACWY control vaccination. The source of these receptors is an adult in good health.

This clone came up a few times. CDR3 amino acids: CASSYQGQSYEQYF. The CDR3, as DNA: TGTGCCAGCAGTTACCAAGGACAGTCCTACGAGCAGTACTTC. J is TRBJ2-7 and V is TRBV6-2 or TRBV6-3; TRBD1 is a possible D gene (6 bases). The CDR3 loop spans 14 amino acids. V was clipped by 2 bases and J by 1 base, with 9 bases between them. CDR1 is MNHEY and CDR2 is SVGEGT in the germline V gene.

V gene TRBV28 combines with J gene TRBJ2-7; D is perhaps TRBD1 or TRBD2 (5 bases each). This CDR3 region has 15 residues. The germline V gene has CDR1 MDHEN and CDR2 SYDVKM. Trimming took off 2 bases at V and 0 bases at J, with 11 bases between the two ends. The CDR3 reads CASSLGGTVSYEQYF. The CDR3 DNA follows: TGTGCCAGCAGTTTAGGTGGGACGGTCTCCTACGAGCAGTACTTC.

The rearrangement links TRBV7-8 to TRBJ1-1; D gene unclear. CDR3 length equals 15 residues. Germline V gives CDR1 SGHVS, CDR2 FQNEAQ. Trimming shortened V by 7 bases and J by 5 bases, and 20 bases separated the two germline ends. This chain's CDR3 is CASNRFSEGRTEAFF. In DNA form, the CDR3 reads TGTGCCAGCAATAGATTCTCGGAGGGTCGTACTGAAGCTTTCTTT.

The chain has TRBV7-9 and TRBJ2-2; 8 nucleotides match TRBD2. Per the germline V gene, CDR1 is SEHNR and CDR2 is FQNEAQ (reference sequence). J lost 5 bases, V lost 5 bases, and 7 bases had no gene match. This CDR3 has 15 residues. The DNA of the CDR3 is TGTGCCAGCAGCACATCTACGGGAGGGACCGGGGAGCTGTTTTTT. It encodes CASSTSTGGTGELFF.

The gene calls are TRBV5-4 and TRBJ2-5, with TRBD2 identical over 9 bases. There are 16 residues in the CDR3. V trimming: 1 base; J trimming: 2 bases; junction bases outside the gene matches: 6. The germline V gene encodes CDR1 SGHNT and CDR2 YYREEE (reference sequence). DNA for the CDR3: TGTGCCAGCAGCTTGACGATTCTAGCGGGGCAAGAGACCCAGTACTTC. Residues: CASSLTILAGQETQYF. Together with reference TRBV5-4 and TRBJ2-5, the CDR3 gives the full variable domain: ETGVTQSPTHLIKTRGQQVTLRCSSQSGHNTVSWYQQALGQGPQFIFQYYREEENGRGNFPPRFSGLQFPNYSSELNVNALELDDSALYLCASSLTILAGQETQYFGPGTRLLVL.

This chain links TRBV5-1 with TRBJ2-5; D perhaps matches TRBD2 (5 bases). V dropped 2 bases and J dropped 4 bases, with 9 bases sitting between them. CDR1 is SGHRS and CDR2 is YFSETQ in the germline V gene. CDR3 length: 13 residues. As DNA, the CDR3 is TGCGCCAGCAGCTTACTAGGCCCAGAGACCCAGTACTTC. Translated: CASSLLGPETQYF.

J is TRBJ1-5 and V is TRBV6-5; no clear D gene. V gave up 0 bases and J gave up 7 bases, with 7 bases separating them. Germline CDR1 is MNHEY and CDR2 is SVGAGI. The CDR3 is 13 residues long. CDR3 region: CASSYSPLQPQHF. The DNA of the CDR3 is TGTGCCAGCAGTTACTCGCCGCTGCAGCCCCAGCATTTT.

The rearrangement links TRBV7-2 to TRBJ1-6; D gene unclear. Trimming left V 5 bases short and J 7 bases short, with 12 bases between. CDR3 length equals 14 residues. Germline-derived CDR1 and CDR2 are SGHTA and FQGNSA. The DNA of the CDR3 is TGTGCCAGCAGCCCCGGAACCTCAAATTCACCCCTCCACTTT. This gives the protein CASSPGTSNSPLHF.

The chain carries TRBV24-1 and TRBJ2-3; 8 bases are shared with TRBD1. CDR3 size: 19 residues. V shed 6 bases and J 5 bases; nucleotides not matched to a gene: 21. Per germline, CDR1 KGHDR and CDR2 SFDVKD. The CDR3 DNA reads TGTGCCACCAGTCAAGGACAGGGTTGGGGGATAGGCGAACTAGATACGCAGTATTTT. Protein product: CATSQGQGWGIGELDTQYF.

At least ten counts were recorded for this clone. The rearrangement joins TRBV15 to TRBJ1-3; D gene unclear. The CDR3 runs 14 residues. V gave up 1 base and J gave up 3 bases, with 7 bases separating them. In germline, CDR1 is LNHNV, CDR2 YYDKDF (reference sequence). For the CDR3, the DNA is TGTGCCACCAGCAGAGTCGGTTTTGGAAACACCATATATTTT. Its protein product is CATSRVGFGNTIYF.

This rearrangement joins TRBV5-1 to TRBJ1-5; D gene uncertain. V was shortened by 0 bases and J by 1 base, with 8 bases between the two germline ends. CDR3 size: 15 residues. The germline V gene encodes CDR1 SGHRS and CDR2 YFSETQ. In DNA, the CDR3 is TGCGCCAGCAGCTTGGAAGGCTCAAGCAATCAGCCCCAGCATTTT. It specifies CASSLEGSSNQPQHF.

This sequence joins TRBV28 and TRBJ2-7; 9 nucleotides match TRBD1. The CDR3 has 18 amino acids. Germline loops: CDR1 MDHEN, CDR2 SYDVKM. The V and J ends lost 7 bases and 7 bases, in that order; junction bases with no gene match: 23. In DNA, the CDR3 is TGTGCCAGCACTCCTTCGGGGGACAGGGTTACCCTAGTGTTGGAGCAGTACTTC. Its protein product is CASTPSGDRVTLVLEQYF. Combining the CDR3 with reference TRBV28 and TRBJ2-7 gives the whole variable domain DVKVTQSSRYLVKRTGEKVFLECVQDMDHENMFWYRQDPGLGLRLIYFSYDVKMKEKGDIPEGYSVSREKKERFSLILESASTNQTSMYLCASTPSGDRVTLVLEQYFGPGTRLTVT.

The CDR3 is CASSERSANEQYF. Written as DNA, the CDR3 is TGTGCCAGCAGTGAACGAAGTGCAAACGAGCAGTACTTC. The chain combines TRBV2 with TRBJ2-7; the D is unclear. Trimming left V 2 bases short and J 5 bases short, with 10 bases between. The CDR3 has 13 amino acids. Germline CDR1 and CDR2: SNHLY and FYNNEI.